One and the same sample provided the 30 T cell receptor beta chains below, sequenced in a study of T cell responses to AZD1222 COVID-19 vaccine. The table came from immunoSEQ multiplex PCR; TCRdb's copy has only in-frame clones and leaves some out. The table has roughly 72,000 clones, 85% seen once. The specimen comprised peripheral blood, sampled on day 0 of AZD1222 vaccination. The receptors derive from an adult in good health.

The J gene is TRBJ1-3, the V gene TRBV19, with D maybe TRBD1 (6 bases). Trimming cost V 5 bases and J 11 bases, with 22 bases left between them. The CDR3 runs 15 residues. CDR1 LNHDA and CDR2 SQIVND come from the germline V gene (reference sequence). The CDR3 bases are TGTGCCAGTAGTCCACCGGGACACCTGGAAATGCCCATATATTTT. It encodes CASSPPGHLEMPIYF.

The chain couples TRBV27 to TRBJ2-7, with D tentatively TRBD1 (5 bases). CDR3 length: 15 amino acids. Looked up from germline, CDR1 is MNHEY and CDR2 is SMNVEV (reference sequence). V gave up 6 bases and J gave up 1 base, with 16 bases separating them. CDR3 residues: CASRRSISGSYEQYF. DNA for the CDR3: TGTGCCAGCAGACGATCAATCTCAGGGTCCTACGAGCAGTACTTC.

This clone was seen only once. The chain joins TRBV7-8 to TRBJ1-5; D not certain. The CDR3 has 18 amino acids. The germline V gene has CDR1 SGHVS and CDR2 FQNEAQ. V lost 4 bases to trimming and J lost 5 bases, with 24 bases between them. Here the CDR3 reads CASSYSGQTSGWHQPQHF. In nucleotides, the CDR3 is TGTGCCAGCAGCTACTCTGGGCAGACTTCGGGCTGGCATCAGCCCCAGCATTTT.

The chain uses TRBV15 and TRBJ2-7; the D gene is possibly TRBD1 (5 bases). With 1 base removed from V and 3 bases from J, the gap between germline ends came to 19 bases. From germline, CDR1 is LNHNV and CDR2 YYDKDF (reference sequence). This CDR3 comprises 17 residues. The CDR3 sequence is CATSRGTTDPLGYEQYF. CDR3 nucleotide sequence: TGTGCCACCAGCAGAGGCACGACAGACCCTCTAGGCTACGAGCAGTACTTC. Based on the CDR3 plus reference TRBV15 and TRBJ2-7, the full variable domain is DAMVIQNPRYQVTQFGKPVTLSCSQTLNHNVMYWYQQKSSQAPKLLFHYYDKDFNNEADTPDNFQSRRPNTSFCFLDIRSPGLGDTAMYLCATSRGTTDPLGYEQYFGPGTRLTVT.

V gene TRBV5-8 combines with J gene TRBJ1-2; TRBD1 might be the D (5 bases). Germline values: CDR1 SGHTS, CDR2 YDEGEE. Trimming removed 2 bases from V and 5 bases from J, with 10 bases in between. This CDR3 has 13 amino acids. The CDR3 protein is CASSLRGDYGYTF. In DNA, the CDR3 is TGTGCCAGCAGCTTAAGAGGGGATTATGGCTACACCTTC. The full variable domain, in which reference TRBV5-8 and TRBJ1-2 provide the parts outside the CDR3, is EAGVTQSPTHLIKTRGQQATLRCSPISGHTSVYWYQQALGLGLQFLLWYDEGEERNRGNFPPRFSGRQFPNYSSELNVNALELEDSALYLCASSLRGDYGYTFGSGTRLTVV.

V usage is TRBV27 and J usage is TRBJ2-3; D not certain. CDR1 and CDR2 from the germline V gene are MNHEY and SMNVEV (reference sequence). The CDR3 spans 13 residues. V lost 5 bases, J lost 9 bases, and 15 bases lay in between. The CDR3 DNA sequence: TGTGCCAGCAGTCCCCCCGCCCGAAGGACGCAGTATTTT. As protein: CASSPPARRTQYF.

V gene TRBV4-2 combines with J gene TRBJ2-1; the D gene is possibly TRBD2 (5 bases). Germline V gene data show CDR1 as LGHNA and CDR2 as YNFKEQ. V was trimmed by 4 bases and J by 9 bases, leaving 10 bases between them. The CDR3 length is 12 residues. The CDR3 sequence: CASSRASSEQFF. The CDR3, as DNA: TGTGCCAGCAGCCGGGCTAGCAGTGAGCAGTTCTTC.

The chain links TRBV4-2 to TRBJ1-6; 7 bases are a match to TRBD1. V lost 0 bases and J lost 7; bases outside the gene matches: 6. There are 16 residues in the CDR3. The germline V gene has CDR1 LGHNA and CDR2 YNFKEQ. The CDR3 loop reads CASSQDLGTVNSPLHF. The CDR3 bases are TGTGCCAGCAGCCAAGATTTGGGGACAGTAAATTCACCCCTCCACTTT.

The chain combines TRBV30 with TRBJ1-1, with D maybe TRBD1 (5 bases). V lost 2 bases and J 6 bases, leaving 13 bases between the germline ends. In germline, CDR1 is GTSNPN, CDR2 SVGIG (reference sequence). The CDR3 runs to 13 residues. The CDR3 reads CAWSLNSGSEAFF. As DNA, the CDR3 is TGTGCCTGGAGTTTGAATTCAGGGTCTGAAGCTTTCTTT.

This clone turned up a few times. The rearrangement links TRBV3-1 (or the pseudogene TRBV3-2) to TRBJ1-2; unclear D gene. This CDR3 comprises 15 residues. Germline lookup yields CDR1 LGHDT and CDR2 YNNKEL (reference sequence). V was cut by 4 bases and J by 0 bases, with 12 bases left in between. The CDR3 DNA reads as TGTGCCAGCAGCCCCGATGCGGTAACTAACTATGGCTACACCTTC. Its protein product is CASSPDAVTNYGYTF.

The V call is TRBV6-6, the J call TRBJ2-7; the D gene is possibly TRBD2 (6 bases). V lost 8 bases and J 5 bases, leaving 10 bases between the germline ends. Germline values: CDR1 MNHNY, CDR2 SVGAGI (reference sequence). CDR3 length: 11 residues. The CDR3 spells CASGEENEQYF. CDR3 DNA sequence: TGTGCCAGCGGGGAGGAGAACGAGCAGTACTTC.

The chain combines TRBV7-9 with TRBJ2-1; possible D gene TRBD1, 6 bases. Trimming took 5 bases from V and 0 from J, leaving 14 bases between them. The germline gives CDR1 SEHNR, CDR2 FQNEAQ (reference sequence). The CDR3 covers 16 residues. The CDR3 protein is CASSGRQESSYNEQFF. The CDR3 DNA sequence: TGTGCCAGCAGCGGGAGACAGGAAAGCTCCTACAATGAGCAGTTCTTC.

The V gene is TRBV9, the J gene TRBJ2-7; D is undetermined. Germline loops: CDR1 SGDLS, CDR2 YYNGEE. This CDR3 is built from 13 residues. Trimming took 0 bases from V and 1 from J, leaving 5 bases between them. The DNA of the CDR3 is TGTGCCAGCAGCGTAGACAATTCCTACGAGCAGTACTTC. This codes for CASSVDNSYEQYF.

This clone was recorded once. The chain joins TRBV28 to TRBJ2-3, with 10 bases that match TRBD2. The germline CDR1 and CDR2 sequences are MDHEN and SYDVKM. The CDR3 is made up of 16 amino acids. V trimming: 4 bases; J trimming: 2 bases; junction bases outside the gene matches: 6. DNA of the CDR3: TGTGCCAGCAGTTATCTAGCGGGAGCTAACACAGATACGCAGTATTTT. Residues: CASSYLAGANTDTQYF. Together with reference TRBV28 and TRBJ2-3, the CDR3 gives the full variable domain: DVKVTQSSRYLVKRTGEKVFLECVQDMDHENMFWYRQDPGLGLRLIYFSYDVKMKEKGDIPEGYSVSREKKERFSLILESASTNQTSMYLCASSYLAGANTDTQYFGPGTRLTVL.

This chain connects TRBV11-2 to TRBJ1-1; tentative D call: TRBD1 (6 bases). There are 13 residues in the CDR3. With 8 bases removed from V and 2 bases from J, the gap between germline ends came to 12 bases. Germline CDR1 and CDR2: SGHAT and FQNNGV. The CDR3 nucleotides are TGTGCCAGCCGCCAGGGGATAAACACTGAAGCTTTCTTT. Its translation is CASRQGINTEAFF.

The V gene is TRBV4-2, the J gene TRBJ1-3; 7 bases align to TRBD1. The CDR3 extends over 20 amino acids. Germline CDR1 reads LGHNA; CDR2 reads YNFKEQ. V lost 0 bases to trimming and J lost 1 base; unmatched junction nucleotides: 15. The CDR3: CASSQEVVAGGFRSGNTIYF. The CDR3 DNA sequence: TGTGCCAGCAGCCAAGAGGTAGTCGCAGGGGGTTTCAGGTCTGGAAACACCATATATTTT.

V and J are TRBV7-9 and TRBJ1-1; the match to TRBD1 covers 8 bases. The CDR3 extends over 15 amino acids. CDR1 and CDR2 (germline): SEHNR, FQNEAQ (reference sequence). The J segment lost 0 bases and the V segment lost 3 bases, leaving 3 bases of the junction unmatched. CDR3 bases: TGTGCCAGCAGCTTTTCGACAGGGGTGAACACTGAAGCTTTCTTT. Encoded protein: CASSFSTGVNTEAFF. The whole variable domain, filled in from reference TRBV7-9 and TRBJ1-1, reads DTGVSQNPRHKITKRGQNVTFRCDPISEHNRLYWYRQTLGQGPEFLTYFQNEAQLEKSRLLSDRFSAERPKGSFSTLEIQRTEQGDSAMYLCASSFSTGVNTEAFFGQGTRLTVV.

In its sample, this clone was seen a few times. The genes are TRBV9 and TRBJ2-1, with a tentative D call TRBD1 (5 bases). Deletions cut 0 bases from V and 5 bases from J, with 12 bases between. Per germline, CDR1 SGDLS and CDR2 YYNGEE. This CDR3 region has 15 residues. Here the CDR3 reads CASSVVDSHHNEQFF. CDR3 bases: TGTGCCAGCAGCGTAGTCGACAGCCATCACAATGAGCAGTTCTTC.

CDR3 in amino acids: CASGKSAYTGELFF. CDR3 bases: TGTGCCAGCGGCAAGTCAGCTTACACCGGGGAGCTGTTTTTT. The V gene is TRBV2, the J gene TRBJ2-2; D gene unclear. Germline-derived CDR1 and CDR2 are SNHLY and FYNNEI. The CDR3 spans 14 residues. The germline V and J ends were trimmed by 8 bases and 3 bases, with 13 bases remaining between them.

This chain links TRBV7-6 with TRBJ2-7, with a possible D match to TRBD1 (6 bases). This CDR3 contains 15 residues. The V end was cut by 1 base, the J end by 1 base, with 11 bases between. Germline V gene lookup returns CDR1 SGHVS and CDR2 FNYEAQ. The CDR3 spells CASSLGTDFSYEQYF. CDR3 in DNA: TGTGCCAGCAGCTTAGGGACAGATTTTTCCTACGAGCAGTACTTC.

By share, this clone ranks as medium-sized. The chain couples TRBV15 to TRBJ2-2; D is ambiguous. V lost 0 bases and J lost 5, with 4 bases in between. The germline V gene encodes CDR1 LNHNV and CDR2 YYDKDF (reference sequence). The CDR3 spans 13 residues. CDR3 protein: CATSRDLTGELFF. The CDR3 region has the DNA TGTGCCACCAGCAGAGATTTGACCGGGGAGCTGTTTTTT.

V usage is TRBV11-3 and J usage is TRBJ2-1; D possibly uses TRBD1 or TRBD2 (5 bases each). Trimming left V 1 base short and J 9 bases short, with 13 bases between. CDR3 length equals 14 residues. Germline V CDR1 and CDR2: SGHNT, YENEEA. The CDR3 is CASSLGGSSSEQFF. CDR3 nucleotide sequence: TGTGCCAGCAGCTTAGGGGGGTCGTCGAGTGAGCAGTTCTTC.

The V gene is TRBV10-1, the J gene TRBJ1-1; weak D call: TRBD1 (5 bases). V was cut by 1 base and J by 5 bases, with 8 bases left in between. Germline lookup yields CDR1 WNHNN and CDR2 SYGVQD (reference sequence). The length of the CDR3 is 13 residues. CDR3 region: CASSEYRGTEAFF. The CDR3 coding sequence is TGCGCCAGCAGTGAGTATAGGGGTACTGAAGCTTTCTTT.

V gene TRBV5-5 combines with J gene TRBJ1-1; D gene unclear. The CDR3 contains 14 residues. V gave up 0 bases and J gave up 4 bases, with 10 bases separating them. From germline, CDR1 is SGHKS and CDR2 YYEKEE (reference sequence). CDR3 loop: CASSLEGSLTEAFF. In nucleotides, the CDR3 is TGTGCCAGCAGCTTGGAGGGAAGTCTCACTGAAGCTTTCTTT.

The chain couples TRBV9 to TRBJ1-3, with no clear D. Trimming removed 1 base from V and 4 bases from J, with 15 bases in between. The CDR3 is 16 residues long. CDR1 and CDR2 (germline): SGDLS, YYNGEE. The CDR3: CASSVRSWSGGNTIYF. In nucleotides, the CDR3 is TGTGCCAGCAGCGTAAGGTCGTGGTCTGGAGGAAACACCATATATTTT. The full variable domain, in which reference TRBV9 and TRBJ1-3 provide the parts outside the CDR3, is DSGVTQTPKHLITATGQRVTLRCSPRSGDLSVYWYQQSLDQGLQFLIQYYNGEERAKGNILERFSAQQFPDLHSELNLSSLELGDSALYFCASSVRSWSGGNTIYFGEGSWLTVV.

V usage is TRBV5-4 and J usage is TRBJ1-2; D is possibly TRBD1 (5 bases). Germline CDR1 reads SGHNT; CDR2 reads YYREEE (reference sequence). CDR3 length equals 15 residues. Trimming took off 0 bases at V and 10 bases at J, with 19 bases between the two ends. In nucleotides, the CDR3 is TGTGCCAGCAGCTTGGGGGGACGGAAGATAGGGAACTACACCTTC. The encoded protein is CASSLGGRKIGNYTF.

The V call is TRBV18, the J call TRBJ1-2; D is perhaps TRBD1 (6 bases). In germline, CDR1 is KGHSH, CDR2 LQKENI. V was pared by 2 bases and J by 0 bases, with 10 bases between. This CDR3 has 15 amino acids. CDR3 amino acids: CASSPVQGANYGYTF. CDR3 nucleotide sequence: TGTGCCAGCTCACCAGTACAGGGAGCTAACTATGGCTACACCTTC.

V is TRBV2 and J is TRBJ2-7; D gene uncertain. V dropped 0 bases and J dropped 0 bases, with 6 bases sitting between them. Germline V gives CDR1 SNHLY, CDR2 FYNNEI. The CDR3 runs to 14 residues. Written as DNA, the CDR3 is TGTGCCAGCAGTGAAGCGGGGTTCTCCTACGAGCAGTACTTC. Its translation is CASSEAGFSYEQYF.

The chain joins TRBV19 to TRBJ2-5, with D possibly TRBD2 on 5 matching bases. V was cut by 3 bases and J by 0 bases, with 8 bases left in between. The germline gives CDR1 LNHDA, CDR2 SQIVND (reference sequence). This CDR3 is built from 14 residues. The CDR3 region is CASSMGGHQETQYF. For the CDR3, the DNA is TGTGCCAGTAGTATGGGCGGGCACCAAGAGACCCAGTACTTC.

The CDR3 loop is CASSLRGRGNEQFF. The CDR3 region has the DNA TGTGCCAGCAGCCTGAGGGGGCGAGGCAATGAGCAGTTCTTC. J is TRBJ2-1 and V is TRBV14; 7 bases are shared with TRBD1. Germline V gives CDR1 SGHDN, CDR2 FVKESK. CDR3 size: 14 residues. Losses at the gene ends were 4 bases for V and 6 bases for J; bases not matched to a gene: 6.